The next 12 T cell receptor beta chains were all read from a single sample in a study of blood T cell repertoires in COVID-19. Measured with immunoSEQ multiplex PCR; TCRdb has only the in-frame clones, and not every one. In the table there are roughly 200,000 clones, roughly 81% of which are singletons. Material: peripheral blood. All receptors derive from a woman aged 70-85 years with active or convalescent COVID-19.

V gene TRBV6-5 combines with J gene TRBJ2-3; D is uncertain. CDR1 and CDR2 from the germline V gene are MNHEY and SVGAGI. The CDR3 has 12 residues. The ends were cut back, 8 bases at V and 0 bases at J, with 6 bases in the middle. CDR3 region: CASAGSTDTQYF. CDR3 nucleotide sequence: TGTGCCAGCGCAGGAAGCACAGATACGCAGTATTTT.

The chain has TRBV11-2 and TRBJ1-4; weak D call: TRBD1 (5 bases). The CDR3 loop spans 15 amino acids. V shed 1 base and J shed 1 base, with 7 bases lying between them. Germline lookup yields CDR1 SGHAT and CDR2 FQNNGV. CDR3 coding DNA: TGTGCCAGCAGCTTAGCAGGGCGAACTAATGAAAAACTGTTTTTT. This gives the protein CASSLAGRTNEKLFF.

The V gene is TRBV7-8, the J gene TRBJ2-7; 12 bases match TRBD2. CDR3 length equals 17 residues. CDR1 is SGHVS and CDR2 is FQNEAQ in the germline V gene. V lost 5 bases to trimming and J lost 1 base; unmatched junction nucleotides: 9. CDR3 amino acids: CASSRLAGAGGSYEQYF. Here the CDR3 DNA reads TGTGCCAGCAGCAGACTAGCGGGAGCAGGAGGATCCTACGAGCAGTACTTC.

CDR3 nucleotides: TGTGCCAGCAGTTTTAGTAGTATAGCCCTCGAGCAGTACTTC. Translated: CASSFSSIALEQYF. The chain combines TRBV28 with TRBJ2-7; D remains ambiguous. CDR3 size: 14 residues. V was cut by 3 bases and J by 6 bases, with 15 bases left in between. Germline loops: CDR1 MDHEN, CDR2 SYDVKM.

V gene TRBV18 combines with J gene TRBJ2-2, with 8 positions matching TRBD2. The germline CDR1 and CDR2 sequences are KGHSH and LQKENI. V trimming: 2 bases; J trimming: 7 bases; junction bases outside the gene matches: 6. CDR3 length: 15 residues. In DNA form, the CDR3 reads TGTGCCAGCTCACCAACGGGAGGGTCAGACGGGGAGCTGTTTTTT. Translated: CASSPTGGSDGELFF.

The rearrangement links TRBV5-1 to TRBJ2-1; the D is unclear. Germline CDR1 is SGHRS and CDR2 is YFSETQ. V was pared by 3 bases and J by 7 bases, with 17 bases between. The length of the CDR3 is 15 residues. This CDR3 is CASSSREAGWNEQFF. CDR3 nucleotides: TGCGCCAGCAGCTCCCGAGAGGCCGGTTGGAATGAGCAGTTCTTC.

The genes are TRBV18 and TRBJ1-2; 7 bases are shared with TRBD1. The CDR3 runs 14 residues. Germline V lookup: CDR1 KGHSH, CDR2 LQKENI. With V trimmed by 8 bases and J by 7 bases, 13 bases remained unmatched. In nucleotides, the CDR3 is TGTGCCAGCAGATCTGAGGTGGCAGGGGGTGGCTACACCTTC. It specifies CASRSEVAGGGYTF.

The chain links TRBV5-1 to TRBJ2-5; no reliable D call. The CDR3 is 15 residues long. Germline loops: CDR1 SGHRS, CDR2 YFSETQ. Trimming shortened V by 0 bases and J by 1 base, and 10 bases separated the two germline ends. CDR3 sequence reads: CASSLASTLQETQYF. The CDR3 DNA sequence: TGCGCCAGCAGCTTGGCCTCGACACTCCAAGAGACCCAGTACTTC.

The V and J genes are TRBV10-3 and TRBJ1-1; 8 nucleotides line up with TRBD1. The germline V gene has CDR1 ENHRY and CDR2 SYGVKD. This CDR3 has 15 amino acids. Losses at the gene ends were 3 bases for V and 1 base for J; bases not matched to a gene: 4. The CDR3 protein is CAISDPGTGNTEAFF. DNA for the CDR3: TGTGCCATCAGTGACCCAGGGACAGGGAACACTGAAGCTTTCTTT.

This CDR3 is CASSPAQALNEQFF. CDR3 DNA: TGTGCCAGCTCACCAGCGCAAGCGTTAAATGAGCAGTTCTTC. The chain employs TRBV18 and TRBJ2-1, with D unclear. V gave up 2 bases and J gave up 7 bases, with 12 bases separating them. The CDR3 covers 14 residues. The V gene's germline CDR1 is KGHSH and CDR2 LQKENI.

V and J are TRBV6-5 and TRBJ1-2, with 10 positions matching TRBD1. This CDR3 spans 14 amino acids. The germline V gene has CDR1 MNHEY and CDR2 SVGAGI. With V trimmed by 6 bases and J by 3 bases, 4 bases remained unmatched. CDR3 nucleotide sequence: TGTGCCAGCAGCCGACAGGGGGCGGACTATGGCTACACCTTC. This encodes CASSRQGADYGYTF.

V and J are TRBV5-1 and TRBJ2-7, with 10 bases matching TRBD1. J was trimmed by 1 base and V by 0 bases; bases with no gene match: 7. CDR3 length: 17 amino acids. Germline CDR1 is SGHRS and CDR2 is YFSETQ. CDR3: CASSLVPTGGISYEQYF. In DNA form, the CDR3 reads TGCGCCAGCAGCTTGGTCCCGACAGGGGGCATTTCCTACGAGCAGTACTTC.